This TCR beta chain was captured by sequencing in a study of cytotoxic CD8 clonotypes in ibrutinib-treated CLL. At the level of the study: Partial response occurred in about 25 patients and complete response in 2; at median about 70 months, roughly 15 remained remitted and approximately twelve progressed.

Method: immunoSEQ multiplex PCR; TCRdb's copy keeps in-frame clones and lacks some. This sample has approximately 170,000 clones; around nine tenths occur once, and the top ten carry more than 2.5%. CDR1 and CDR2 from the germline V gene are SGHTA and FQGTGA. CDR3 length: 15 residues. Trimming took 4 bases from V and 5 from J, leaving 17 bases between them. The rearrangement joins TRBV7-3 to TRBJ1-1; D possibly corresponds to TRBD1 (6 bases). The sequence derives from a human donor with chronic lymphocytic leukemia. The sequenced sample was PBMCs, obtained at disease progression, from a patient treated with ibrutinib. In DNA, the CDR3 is TGTGCCAGCAGCTACCTCCTCAGGGGTGAGACTGAAGCTTTCTTT. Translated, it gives CASSYLLRGETEAFF.